A single sample gave rise to the 28 T cell receptor beta chains below, sequenced in a study of shared clonotypes between healthy human individuals (dated by TCRdb to between 2020 and 2021). The receptor library was made with the immunoSEQ multiplex PCR assay. The table comes from immuneACCESS by way of TCRdb, which keeps in-frame sequences with V and J called. Part of the clones is missing from these tables; in studies checked, under half for an unresolved V gene and the rest for unknown reasons. This sample lists some 500,000 clones; around 95% were detected once. Of the sample, about 0.06% falls within the top ten clones. The sample taken for sequencing was naive CD4+ T cells sorted from blood. The cell subset or site label here, explained by the study, means: CD45RA+ positively selected. The receptors were sampled from a woman in her 30s in good health.

The CDR3 region is CASSPGAGGADTQYF. CDR3 DNA sequence: TGTGCCAGCAGCCCCGGGGCAGGGGGCGCAGATACGCAGTATTTT. This rearrangement joins TRBV7-3 to TRBJ2-3, with TRBD1 matching 8 bases. Germline V lookup: CDR1 SGHTA, CDR2 FQGTGA. The CDR3 runs 15 residues. V was clipped by 5 bases and J by 4 bases; unmatched bases: 8.

The chain links TRBV30 to TRBJ1-3; no reliable D call. This CDR3 contains 12 residues. CDR1 is GTSNPN, CDR2 SVGIG, per germline (reference sequence). Trimming removed 1 base from V and 2 bases from J, with 3 bases in between. The CDR3 sequence is CAWSGPGNTIYF. CDR3 DNA sequence: TGTGCCTGGAGTGGTCCTGGAAACACCATATATTTT.

The V gene is TRBV28, the J gene TRBJ2-5; 10 nucleotides match TRBD2. The germline CDR1 and CDR2 sequences are MDHEN and SYDVKM. Germline trimming cut 10 bases from V and 7 bases from J; bases unmatched to any gene: 9. This CDR3 has 13 residues. As DNA, the CDR3 is TGTGCCACAACTCCGGGACTAGCGTTGACCCAGTACTTC. As protein: CATTPGLALTQYF.

The chain joins TRBV6-6 to TRBJ2-5; a weak D match, TRBD1 (6 bases). The DNA end is a closer match to TRBJ2-7, so the J assignment may be wrong. CDR1 MNHNY and CDR2 SVGAGI come from the germline V gene (reference sequence). The CDR3 contains 16 residues. The CDR3, as DNA: TGTGCCAGCAGTAACCCGGCAGGGGTATTCTCCTACGAGCAGTACTTC. Its translation: CASSNPAGVFSYEQYF.

This rearrangement joins TRBV7-2 to TRBJ1-2; unclear D gene. V lost 1 base to trimming and J lost 0 bases, with 12 bases between them. The CDR3 runs 16 residues. Germline CDR1 and CDR2: SGHTA and FQGNSA. For the CDR3, the DNA is TGTGCCAGCAGCTTAGATCGTTTGAGTTCTAACTATGGCTACACCTTC. It specifies CASSLDRLSSNYGYTF.

The chain couples TRBV4-1 to TRBJ2-7; D uncertain. V gave up 0 bases and J gave up 1 base, with 7 bases separating them. Germline-derived CDR1 and CDR2 are MGHRA and YSYEKL. The CDR3 runs to 14 residues. The CDR3 protein is CASSQEGRSYEQYF. DNA for the CDR3: TGCGCCAGCAGCCAAGAGGGCAGATCCTACGAGCAGTACTTC.

This chain uses TRBV19 with TRBJ2-7, with 7 bases fitting TRBD1. CDR1 is LNHDA and CDR2 is SQIVND in the germline V gene (reference sequence). The CDR3 is 15 amino acids. The V gene end was trimmed by 1 base and the J gene end by 3 bases; junction bases not matched to a gene: 6. The CDR3 sequence is CASSIGTGEGYEQYF. DNA for the CDR3: TGTGCCAGTAGTATAGGTACAGGGGAAGGCTACGAGCAGTACTTC.

This clone was recorded once. This chain links TRBV28 with TRBJ2-2; possibly TRBD1 for D (6 bases). The CDR3 loop spans 16 amino acids. Looked up from germline, CDR1 is MDHEN and CDR2 is SYDVKM. V lost 6 bases to trimming and J lost 2 bases, with 16 bases between them. CDR3 sequence: CASRGKQQGNTGELFF. CDR3 in DNA: TGTGCCAGCAGGGGCAAACAACAGGGAAACACCGGGGAGCTGTTTTTT.

This sequence joins TRBV6-4 and TRBJ1-1; perhaps TRBD1 as D (5 bases). V was shortened by 8 bases and J by 4 bases, with 17 bases between the two germline ends. This CDR3 has 14 amino acids. Germline V gene sequence: CDR1 MRHNA, CDR2 SNTAGT. The chain's CDR3 is CASGGGRVVTEAFF. CDR3 DNA: TGTGCCAGCGGGGGGGGGAGGGTTGTCACTGAAGCTTTCTTT.

The CDR3 is CASSMLRLAGGLSYEQYF. The CDR3 coding sequence is TGTGCCAGTAGTATGCTCCGACTAGCGGGAGGATTGTCCTACGAGCAGTACTTC. V usage is TRBV19 and J usage is TRBJ2-7; 13 bases are shared with TRBD2. The V segment lost 3 bases and the J segment 1 base; nucleotides outside the gene matches: 9. CDR3 length: 18 residues. Germline values: CDR1 LNHDA, CDR2 SQIVND (reference sequence).

The chain combines TRBV6-5 with TRBJ1-1; TRBD1 might be the D (6 bases). The CDR3 is 15 residues long. Between the trimmed V and J ends, which lost 5 bases and 0 bases, there was a span of 13 bases. Germline V CDR1 and CDR2: MNHEY, SVGAGI. CDR3 nucleotide sequence: TGTGCCAGCAGTCCTCCGGGACACCTGAACACTGAAGCTTTCTTT. Protein product: CASSPPGHLNTEAFF.

This sequence joins TRBV5-1 and TRBJ1-4, with D possibly being TRBD1 (6 bases). The CDR3 covers 14 residues. Germline loops: CDR1 SGHRS, CDR2 YFSETQ. Trimming pared 0 bases from V and 4 bases from J, leaving 7 bases between. The CDR3 loop is CASSLEGHNEKLFF. The CDR3 DNA follows: TGCGCCAGCAGCTTGGAGGGACATAATGAAAAACTGTTTTTT.

CDR3: CASRRDLSNYEQYF. For the CDR3, the DNA is TGTGCCAGCAGAAGGGACTTATCCAACTACGAGCAGTACTTC. The chain has TRBV28 and TRBJ2-7; perhaps TRBD2 as D (6 bases). CDR3 length: 14 residues. V was cut by 6 bases and J by 3 bases, with 15 bases left in between. The germline gives CDR1 MDHEN, CDR2 SYDVKM.

The chain links TRBV5-1 to TRBJ2-7, with TRBD2 matching 10 bases. The CDR3 has 15 residues. Germline V lookup: CDR1 SGHRS, CDR2 YFSETQ. The junction had 9 bases not matched to a gene; V was cut back by 4 bases and J by 5 bases. The CDR3 region is CASSRLAGVGNEQYF. The CDR3 DNA reads TGCGCCAGCAGCCGTCTAGCGGGAGTGGGAAACGAGCAGTACTTC.

This chain uses TRBV5-1 with TRBJ1-5; 7 bases align to TRBD1. With V trimmed by 4 bases and J by 4 bases, 5 bases remained unmatched. Germline V gives CDR1 SGHRS, CDR2 YFSETQ. The CDR3 is 14 residues long. In DNA form, the CDR3 reads TGCGCCAGCAGCCTGACAGGGACGAATCAGCCCCAGCATTTT. It translates to CASSLTGTNQPQHF.

The V call is TRBV4-1, the J call TRBJ2-4; 8 bases are shared with TRBD1. With 2 bases clipped from V and 2 bases from J, the junction kept 8 bases outside the gene matches. CDR1 and CDR2 (germline): MGHRA, YSYEKL. The CDR3 sequence is 17 residues long. The CDR3 DNA reads as TGCGCCAGCAGCCAACCAAACAGGGGGAGAACCAAAAACATTCAGTACTTC. This translates into CASSQPNRGRTKNIQYF.

The J gene is TRBJ2-5, the V gene TRBV7-9; the D gene could be TRBD1 or TRBD2 (6 bases each). Trimming shortened V by 5 bases and J by 5 bases, and 18 bases separated the two germline ends. Germline V gene data show CDR1 as SEHNR and CDR2 as FQNEAQ (reference sequence). This CDR3 comprises 15 residues. The CDR3 region has the DNA TGTGCCAGCAGCACCCTCCGGGGGCGGTCGGAGACCCAGTACTTC. Its protein product is CASSTLRGRSETQYF.

J is TRBJ1-2 and V is TRBV28; 11 nucleotides match TRBD1. The CDR3 contains 16 residues. J lost 6 bases, V lost 5 bases, and 11 bases had no gene match. CDR1 is MDHEN, CDR2 SYDVKM, per germline. CDR3 DNA: TGTGCCAGCAGTGGAAGGACAGGGGGCGTTTTGGATGGCTACACCTTC. The encoded protein is CASSGRTGGVLDGYTF.

The chain joins TRBV5-4 to TRBJ1-2; 9 positions match TRBD1. This CDR3 comprises 16 residues. The germline V gene has CDR1 SGHNT and CDR2 YYREEE (reference sequence). The J segment lost 4 bases and the V segment lost 1 base, leaving 8 bases of the junction unmatched. The CDR3 spells CASSLFGQGKVYGYTF. CDR3 coding DNA: TGTGCCAGCAGCTTGTTTGGACAGGGGAAAGTCTATGGCTACACCTTC. Combining the CDR3 with reference TRBV5-4 and TRBJ1-2 gives the whole variable domain ETGVTQSPTHLIKTRGQQVTLRCSSQSGHNTVSWYQQALGQGPQFIFQYYREEENGRGNFPPRFSGLQFPNYSSELNVNALELDDSALYLCASSLFGQGKVYGYTFGSGTRLTVV.

The rearrangement uses TRBV7-9 and TRBJ2-5; 9 bases map to TRBD2. The germline CDR1 and CDR2 sequences are SEHNR and FQNEAQ (reference sequence). The CDR3 sequence is 14 residues long. Trimming took 4 bases from V and 4 from J; bases not matched to a gene: 4. The CDR3, as DNA: TGTGCCAGCAGCTCGATAGCGGGAGCAGAGACCCAGTACTTC. Its translation is CASSSIAGAETQYF.

The count of this clone is one. The chain combines TRBV28 with TRBJ1-6; D not certain. The V gene's germline CDR1 is MDHEN and CDR2 SYDVKM. V lost 10 bases, J lost 12 bases, and 16 bases lay in between. This CDR3 has 12 residues. CDR3 in DNA: TGTGCCACCCGACCCCCTTCAAAACCCCTCCACTTT. It encodes CATRPPSKPLHF. The full variable domain, in which reference TRBV28 and TRBJ1-6 provide the parts outside the CDR3, is DVKVTQSSRYLVKRTGEKVFLECVQDMDHENMFWYRQDPGLGLRLIYFSYDVKMKEKGDIPEGYSVSREKKERFSLILESASTNQTSMYLCATRPPSKPLHFGNGTRLTVT.

The gene calls are TRBV11-2 and TRBJ1-6; 9 bases are a match to TRBD1. V lost 1 base, J lost 10 bases, and 2 bases stayed unmatched. Germline V gives CDR1 SGHAT, CDR2 FQNNGV. The CDR3 covers 14 residues. The CDR3, as DNA: TGTGCCAGCAGCTTAGGACAGGGGGGATCACCCCTCCACTTT. Translated, it gives CASSLGQGGSPLHF.

J is TRBJ2-1 and V is TRBV28; 14 bases are shared with TRBD2. Germline V gene data show CDR1 as MDHEN and CDR2 as SYDVKM. V was pared by 6 bases and J by 6 bases, with 4 bases of the junction left unmatched. This CDR3 spans 15 amino acids. The DNA for the CDR3 is TGTGCCAGCAGCCAGACTAGCGGGGGGGTCAATGAGCAGTTCTTC. Protein: CASSQTSGGVNEQFF.

This clone has only one observation. The J gene is TRBJ2-1, the V gene TRBV7-9, with 12 bases fitting TRBD2. The V and J ends lost 7 bases and 9 bases, in that order; junction bases with no gene match: 13. Germline-derived CDR1 and CDR2 are SEHNR and FQNEAQ (reference sequence). This CDR3 is built from 16 residues. Written as DNA, the CDR3 is TGTGCCAGCACCCGTGCTGCTAGCGGGAGGGCCTTTGAGCAGTTCTTC. Its protein is CASTRAASGRAFEQFF.

V usage is TRBV28 and J usage is TRBJ2-2; D unresolved. Trimming pared 4 bases from V and 2 bases from J, leaving 8 bases between. The CDR3 covers 14 residues. Germline V gene lookup returns CDR1 MDHEN and CDR2 SYDVKM. In nucleotides, the CDR3 is TGTGCCAGCAGTTCCGCGGCCAACACCGGGGAGCTGTTTTTT. This codes for CASSSAANTGELFF.

This clone has only one observation. This chain joins TRBV5-1 and TRBJ2-3; 12 bases map to TRBD2. Germline trimming cut 4 bases from V and 7 bases from J; bases unmatched to any gene: 13. This CDR3 spans 17 amino acids. Germline V gene data show CDR1 as SGHRS and CDR2 as YFSETQ. Here the CDR3 DNA reads TGCGCCAGCAGCCTGGGACTAGCGGGCCCAAGGGCCCATACGCAGTATTTT. This codes for CASSLGLAGPRAHTQYF.

The chain links TRBV15 to TRBJ2-2; 13 bases are shared with TRBD2. Per germline, CDR1 LNHNV and CDR2 YYDKDF (reference sequence). V was clipped by 1 base and J by 8 bases; unmatched bases: 7. The CDR3 has 17 amino acids. CDR3 sequence reads: CATSRGPGLAGRGELFF. The CDR3 bases are TGTGCCACCAGCAGAGGACCGGGACTAGCGGGAAGAGGGGAGCTGTTTTTT.

The chain is built from TRBV27 and TRBJ2-3, with TRBD2 matching 8 bases. CDR1 and CDR2 (germline): MNHEY, SMNVEV (reference sequence). The CDR3 spans 16 residues. The ends lost 5 bases at V and 3 bases at J; junction bases unmatched: 10. The CDR3 spells CASSIEREWGTDTQYF. The CDR3 DNA is TGTGCCAGCAGTATAGAGCGGGAGTGGGGGACAGATACGCAGTATTTT.